The rows below give T cell receptor beta chains drawn from one sample of a study of cytomegalovirus exposure and HLA in healthy donors. The assay was immunoSEQ multiplex PCR, and TCRdb's table has in-frame clones only and misses some. The data hold more than 300,000 clones, with 86% observed a single time. The sequenced sample was PBMCs. The receptors here all came from a woman aged 18-29 years in good health and CMV-seronegative. Each CDR3 is given without its conserved first and last residue. The order of the fields is CDR3 length, V gene, CDR3 protein.

CDR3 length: 11
V gene: TRBV6-4
CDR3 protein: ASSAESTDTQY

CDR3 length: 14
V gene: TRBV5-6
CDR3 protein: ASSLGSGRVGDTQY

CDR3 length: 14
V gene: TRBV28
CDR3 protein: ASSLLGGRSGNTIY

CDR3 length: 10
V gene: TRBV29-1
CDR3 protein: SVPGSYTEAF

CDR3 length: 16
V gene: TRBV11-2
CDR3 protein: ASSPGTGADRRVYEQY

CDR3 length: 13
V gene: TRBV6-1
CDR3 protein: ASSEARTRGIQLF

CDR3 length: 14
V gene: TRBV7-9
CDR3 protein: ASSPRIRELEETQY

CDR3 length: 13
V gene: TRBV6-1
CDR3 protein: ASTGPGGRKNGYT

CDR3 length: 12
V gene: TRBV29-1
CDR3 protein: SVQAGTGAYEQY

CDR3 length: 10
V gene: TRBV11-2
CDR3 protein: ASSFRRNEQF

CDR3 length: 13
V gene: TRBV15
CDR3 protein: ATSRDLTGDYGYT

CDR3 length: 14
V gene: TRBV7-7
CDR3 protein: ASSRSGRANTGELF

CDR3 length: 12
V gene: TRBV4-1
CDR3 protein: ASSPGGTNEKLF

CDR3 length: 11
V gene: TRBV28
CDR3 protein: ASSLGTDYGYT

CDR3 length: 11
V gene: TRBV28
CDR3 protein: ASISAGRGEQY

CDR3 length: 12
V gene: TRBV9
CDR3 protein: ASSVGHMNQPQH

CDR3 length: 15
V gene: TRBV19
CDR3 protein: ASSSPLALADSNEQF

CDR3 length: 13
V gene: TRBV4-1
CDR3 protein: ASSQSRTGKQPQH

CDR3 length: 16
V gene: TRBV2
CDR3 protein: ASRASRGERGVLHEQY

CDR3 length: 17
V gene: TRBV13
CDR3 protein: ASRHRGPAPFLNTGELF

CDR3 length: 14
V gene: TRBV2
CDR3 protein: ASSPPGREGTGELF

CDR3 length: 13
V gene: TRBV28
CDR3 protein: ASSLRQGYYNEQF

CDR3 length: 11
V gene: TRBV7-2
CDR3 protein: ASSLTPLDEQF

CDR3 length: 12
V gene: TRBV7-8
CDR3 protein: ASSKGGAASEQY

CDR3 length: 13
V gene: TRBV5-1
CDR3 protein: ASSLGQGTRETQY

CDR3 length: 11
V gene: TRBV2
CDR3 protein: ASSAPANEKLF

CDR3 length: 12
V gene: TRBV14
CDR3 protein: ASSQETGAYEQY

CDR3 length: 12
V gene: TRBV27
CDR3 protein: ASSLSGPRRELF

CDR3 length: 13
V gene: TRBV7-9
CDR3 protein: ASSLRDRGHYGYT